This entry concerns a single T cell receptor (beta chain). V lost 3 bases and J 0 bases, leaving 10 bases between the germline ends. The CDR3 runs 15 residues. Germline V CDR1 and CDR2: SGDLS, YYNGEE. As handled by the study authors: Amplified reference gene primers provided the basis for estimating nucleated cell counts. Clones were sequenced by immunoSEQ multiplex PCR, and TCRdb holds only the in-frame ones, with some missing. The DNA gave D and trimming, while V, J and clone size come from that table. The top ten hold roughly 7.6% of the sample, which has 120,000 or so clones, approximately 90% seen once. This sample is part of a study of blood T cell repertoires in COVID-19. The wider study: Italy, Spain and the United States were the sources of the convalescent and acute COVID-19 samples. PBMCs, B-cell-depleted T cells, or T cells provided the cDNA or gDNA that made up the material.

Specimen: peripheral blood. The TCR sequence derives from a man aged 45-65 years with acute or convalescent COVID-19. The rearrangement uses TRBV9 and TRBJ2-1; D possibly corresponds to TRBD2 (5 bases). The CDR3 DNA reads TGTGCCAGCAGCGCCTCGGGAAACTCCTACAATGAGCAGTTCTTC. Translated: CASSASGNSYNEQFF.